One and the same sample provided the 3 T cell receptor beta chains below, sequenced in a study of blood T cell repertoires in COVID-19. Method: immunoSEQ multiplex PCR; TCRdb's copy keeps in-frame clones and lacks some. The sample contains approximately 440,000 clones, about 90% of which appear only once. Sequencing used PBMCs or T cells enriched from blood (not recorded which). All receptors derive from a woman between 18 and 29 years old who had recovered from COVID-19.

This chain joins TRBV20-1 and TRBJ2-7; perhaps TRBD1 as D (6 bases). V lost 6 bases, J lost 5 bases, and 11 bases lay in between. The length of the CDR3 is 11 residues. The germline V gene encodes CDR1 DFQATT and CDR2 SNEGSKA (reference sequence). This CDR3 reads CSARQGNEQYF. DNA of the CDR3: TGCAGTGCCCGTCAGGGGAACGAGCAGTACTTC.

CDR3 nucleotide sequence: TGTGCCAGCAGTTTCCCAGCGGGGTTAATATACGAGCAGTACTTC. Translated, it gives CASSFPAGLIYEQYF. This chain joins TRBV28 and TRBJ2-7, with 7 bases matching TRBD2. Germline CDR1 reads MDHEN; CDR2 reads SYDVKM. After removal of 3 bases from V and 4 bases from J, the junction contained 9 bases not matched to a gene. CDR3 size: 15 residues.

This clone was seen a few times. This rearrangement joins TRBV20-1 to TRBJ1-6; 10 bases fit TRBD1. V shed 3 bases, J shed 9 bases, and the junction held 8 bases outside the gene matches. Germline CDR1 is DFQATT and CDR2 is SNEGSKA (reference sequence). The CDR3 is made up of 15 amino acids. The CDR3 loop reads CSASLDRGRGSPLHF. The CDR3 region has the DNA TGCAGTGCTAGTTTGGACAGGGGGAGGGGTTCACCCCTCCACTTT.